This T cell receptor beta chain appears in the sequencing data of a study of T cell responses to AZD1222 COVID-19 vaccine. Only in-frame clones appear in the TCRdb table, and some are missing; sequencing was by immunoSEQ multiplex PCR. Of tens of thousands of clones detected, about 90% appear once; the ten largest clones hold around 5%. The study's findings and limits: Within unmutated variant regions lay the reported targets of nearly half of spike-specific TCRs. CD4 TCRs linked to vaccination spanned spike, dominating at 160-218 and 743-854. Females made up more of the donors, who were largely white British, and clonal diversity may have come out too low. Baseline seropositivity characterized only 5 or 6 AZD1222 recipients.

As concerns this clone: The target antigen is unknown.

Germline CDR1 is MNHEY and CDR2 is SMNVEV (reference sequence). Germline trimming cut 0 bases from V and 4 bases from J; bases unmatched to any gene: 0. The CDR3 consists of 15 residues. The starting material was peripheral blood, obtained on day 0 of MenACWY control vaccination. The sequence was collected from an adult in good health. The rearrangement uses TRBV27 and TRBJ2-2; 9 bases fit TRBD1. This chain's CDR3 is CASSLSGQGTGELFF. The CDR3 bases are TGTGCCAGCAGTTTATCGGGACAGGGCACCGGGGAGCTGTTTTTT.